The 27 T cell receptor beta chains below were found in one sample sequenced in a study of T cell responses to AZD1222 COVID-19 vaccine. Repertoires were generated with immunoSEQ multiplex PCR, while TCRdb's copy carries only in-frame clones and drops some. The profile shows fewer than 85,000 clones, roughly nine tenths of them singletons. This sample comprised peripheral blood, obtained on day 0 of AZD1222 vaccination. The receptors shown here come from an adult in good health.

The V and J genes are TRBV7-9 and TRBJ1-5; 9 bases fit TRBD1. This CDR3 has 16 residues. J gave up 4 bases and V 0 bases, and 4 bases lay outside the gene matches. Per the germline V gene, CDR1 is SEHNR and CDR2 is FQNEAQ (reference sequence). Written as DNA, the CDR3 is TGTGCCAGCAGCTTAGCGCCTGACAGGGGGAATCAGCCCCAGCATTTT. Encoded protein: CASSLAPDRGNQPQHF. Full variable domain (missing parts from reference TRBV7-9 and TRBJ1-5): DTGVSQNPRHKITKRGQNVTFRCDPISEHNRLYWYRQTLGQGPEFLTYFQNEAQLEKSRLLSDRFSAERPKGSFSTLEIQRTEQGDSAMYLCASSLAPDRGNQPQHFGDGTRLSIL.

This clone was seen many times. The V and J genes are TRBV7-2 and TRBJ2-3, with TRBD2 matching 15 bases. Germline trimming cut 1 base from V and 5 bases from J; bases unmatched to any gene: 4. Germline V gene lookup returns CDR1 SGHTA and CDR2 FQGNSA. The CDR3 length is 17 residues. The CDR3 DNA is TGTGCCAGCAGCTTAGGGACTAGCGGGAGGGCCGGAGATACGCAGTATTTT. It is translated as CASSLGTSGRAGDTQYF.

V is TRBV28 and J is TRBJ2-1; D is unclear. The germline CDR1 and CDR2 sequences are MDHEN and SYDVKM. V dropped 8 bases and J dropped 6 bases, with 11 bases sitting between them. The CDR3 loop spans 12 amino acids. The CDR3 DNA reads as TGTGCCAGCGGAATACAAGTCAATGAGCAGTTCTTC. Translation: CASGIQVNEQFF.

V is TRBV5-1 and J is TRBJ1-4, with TRBD1 identical over 8 bases. There are 14 residues in the CDR3. Trimming took 3 bases from V and 4 from J; bases not matched to a gene: 2. Germline CDR1 SGHRS, CDR2 YFSETQ. The CDR3 bases are TGCGCCAGCAGCTGGACAGGGTTTAATGAAAAACTGTTTTTT. Encoded protein: CASSWTGFNEKLFF.

The chain carries TRBV10-3 and TRBJ2-3; 7 positions match TRBD2. The CDR3 consists of 17 residues. Germline V gives CDR1 ENHRY, CDR2 SYGVKD. Trimming at V came to 0 bases and at J to 1 base, leaving 7 bases not matched to a gene. The CDR3 bases are TGTGCCATCAGTGAGTCTCTGGCGGGAGCGGGCACAGATACGCAGTATTTT. Translating it yields CAISESLAGAGTDTQYF.

This clone was counted once. The V and J genes are TRBV7-2 and TRBJ2-2; perhaps TRBD2 as D (5 bases). V dropped 1 base and J dropped 2 bases, with 8 bases sitting between them. Germline V gene sequence: CDR1 SGHTA, CDR2 FQGNSA. The CDR3 sequence is 15 residues long. The CDR3 reads CASSLDGVNTGELFF. In DNA form, the CDR3 reads TGTGCCAGCAGCTTAGACGGGGTCAACACCGGGGAGCTGTTTTTT.

This chain joins TRBV20-1 and TRBJ2-3; no reliable D call. Germline V gene sequence: CDR1 DFQATT, CDR2 SNEGSKA (reference sequence). Trimming removed 3 bases at V and 6 bases at J, with 7 bases between. The CDR3 has 11 amino acids. CDR3 loop: CSASLADTQYF. CDR3 DNA sequence: TGCAGTGCTAGCCTCGCCGATACGCAGTATTTT.

This sequence joins TRBV18 and TRBJ2-7, with TRBD1 matching over 9 bases. Losses at the gene ends were 3 bases for V and 13 bases for J; bases not matched to a gene: 10. This CDR3 region has 13 residues. From germline, CDR1 is KGHSH and CDR2 LQKENI. In DNA form, the CDR3 reads TGTGCCAGCTCACCGAAAATCCGGGACAGGGAATACTTC. The encoded protein is CASSPKIRDREYF.

The chain joins TRBV5-5 to TRBJ2-7, with TRBD2 as a possible D gene (6 bases). The CDR3 length is 14 residues. V was clipped by 1 base and J by 3 bases, with 11 bases between them. In germline, CDR1 is SGHKS, CDR2 YYEKEE (reference sequence). CDR3 loop: CASSLRAGYYEQYF. CDR3 nucleotides: TGTGCCAGCAGCTTGAGGGCGGGGTACTACGAGCAGTACTTC.

The chain employs TRBV9 and TRBJ1-6, with D possibly TRBD1 on 5 matching bases. The CDR3 extends over 17 amino acids. Germline CDR1 reads SGDLS; CDR2 reads YYNGEE. V was clipped by 0 bases and J by 0 bases, with 10 bases between them. This chain's CDR3 is CASSVEAGSSYNSPLHF. For the CDR3, the DNA is TGTGCCAGCAGCGTAGAAGCAGGGAGCTCCTATAATTCACCCCTCCACTTT. The full variable domain, in which reference TRBV9 and TRBJ1-6 provide the parts outside the CDR3, is DSGVTQTPKHLITATGQRVTLRCSPRSGDLSVYWYQQSLDQGLQFLIQYYNGEERAKGNILERFSAQQFPDLHSELNLSSLELGDSALYFCASSVEAGSSYNSPLHFGNGTRLTVT.

The CDR3 loop reads CAISGGTSGSLYNEQFF. For the CDR3, the DNA is TGTGCCATCAGTGGGGGGACTAGCGGGAGCCTCTACAATGAGCAGTTCTTC. The chain recombines TRBV10-3 with TRBJ2-1, with 14 bases matching TRBD2. The CDR3 is 17 amino acids. The germline V gene encodes CDR1 ENHRY and CDR2 SYGVKD. Losses at the gene ends were 4 bases for V and 3 bases for J; bases not matched to a gene: 5.

The chain joins TRBV7-9 to TRBJ1-2; D not resolved. Germline CDR1 reads SEHNR; CDR2 reads FQNEAQ (reference sequence). Trimming stripped 1 base from V and 2 bases from J, with 8 bases between. The CDR3 length is 14 residues. The DNA for the CDR3 is TGTGCCAGCAGCTTAGTGGTAGGGAACTATGGCTACACCTTC. Protein sequence: CASSLVVGNYGYTF.

This clone was seen once. This chain connects TRBV9 to TRBJ2-7; D is undetermined. The CDR3 has 14 residues. CDR1 is SGDLS, CDR2 YYNGEE, per germline. Trimming cost V 4 bases and J 5 bases, with 16 bases left between them. This CDR3 reads CASSFGRARDEQYF. As DNA, the CDR3 is TGTGCCAGCAGCTTTGGACGGGCAAGGGACGAGCAGTACTTC.

This clone was counted once. The V and J genes are TRBV7-8 and TRBJ2-2, with D perhaps TRBD2 (5 bases). This CDR3 has 14 amino acids. The V gene lost 7 bases and the J gene lost 5 bases, with 14 bases spanning the gap. Per the germline V gene, CDR1 is SGHVS and CDR2 is FQNEAQ. CDR3 DNA: TGTGCCAGCAATAAAGGTCGGGAAACCGGGGAGCTGTTTTTT. Its translation is CASNKGRETGELFF.

The rearrangement uses TRBV7-9 and TRBJ2-7, with a weak D call TRBD1 (5 bases). The CDR3 has 15 amino acids. From germline, CDR1 is SEHNR and CDR2 FQNEAQ (reference sequence). V lost 3 bases and J lost 1, with 13 bases in between. CDR3 residues: CASSFVGQLSYEQYF. The CDR3 nucleotides are TGTGCCAGCAGCTTTGTAGGACAACTATCCTACGAGCAGTACTTC.

V and J are TRBV7-9 and TRBJ2-3, with D perhaps TRBD1 (5 bases). The germline V and J ends were trimmed by 6 bases and 4 bases, with 11 bases remaining between them. Germline V gene lookup returns CDR1 SEHNR and CDR2 FQNEAQ (reference sequence). This CDR3 is 13 amino acids long. The CDR3 loop reads CASSPRVADTQYF. CDR3 bases: TGTGCCAGCAGTCCCAGGGTGGCAGATACGCAGTATTTT.

The V gene is TRBV4-2, the J gene TRBJ2-3; D assignment may be TRBD1 or TRBD2 (5 bases each). The CDR3 totals 15 residues. Germline V CDR1 and CDR2: LGHNA, YNFKEQ. The V and J ends lost 4 bases and 3 bases respectively, with 14 bases between them. CDR3 sequence reads: CASSPALGVTDTQYF. The CDR3 nucleotides are TGTGCCAGCAGCCCTGCTCTGGGGGTTACAGATACGCAGTATTTT.

The rearrangement links TRBV29-1 to TRBJ2-3; TRBD1 or TRBD2 may be the D gene (5 bases each). CDR1 and CDR2 from the germline V gene are SQVTM and ANQGSEA. The CDR3 is 15 residues long. Trimming removed 2 bases from V and 7 bases from J, with 19 bases in between. The CDR3 here is CSVEPGLVGLYTQYF. The CDR3 DNA follows: TGCAGCGTTGAACCGGGGTTAGTGGGGCTCTATACGCAGTATTTT.

The rearrangement joins TRBV9 to TRBJ1-2; 7 nucleotides match TRBD1. From germline, CDR1 is SGDLS and CDR2 YYNGEE. The CDR3 consists of 13 residues. V was clipped by 7 bases and J by 6 bases; unmatched bases: 9. The CDR3 reads CASSQNRGHGYTF. CDR3 bases: TGTGCCAGCTCACAGAACAGGGGACATGGCTACACCTTC.

CDR3 DNA: TGCGCCAGCAGCCAAGGCCGGACAGATACGCAGTATTTT. It yields the protein CASSQGRTDTQYF. V gene TRBV4-1 combines with J gene TRBJ2-3; D is ambiguous. CDR3 length: 13 residues. V was clipped by 1 base and J by 3 bases, with 5 bases between them. The V gene's germline CDR1 is MGHRA and CDR2 YSYEKL.

This chain uses TRBV19 with TRBJ2-4; D possibly corresponds to TRBD2 (5 bases). CDR1 LNHDA and CDR2 SQIVND come from the germline V gene (reference sequence). This CDR3 is 13 amino acids long. Trimming cost V 4 bases and J 6 bases, with 10 bases left between them. Written as DNA, the CDR3 is TGTGCCAGTAGTAAGGGAGTTGGAAACATTCAGTACTTC. Its translation: CASSKGVGNIQYF. The full variable domain, its missing parts supplied by reference TRBV19 and TRBJ2-4, is DGGITQSPKYLFRKEGQNVTLSCEQNLNHDAMYWYRQDPGQGLRLIYYSQIVNDFQKGDIAEGYSVSREKKESFPLTVTSAQKNPTAFYLCASSKGVGNIQYFGAGTRLSVL.

This chain links TRBV11-2 with TRBJ2-7; 9 nucleotides line up with TRBD1. The CDR3 has 14 residues. The V gene's germline CDR1 is SGHAT and CDR2 FQNNGV. V gave up 6 bases and J gave up 3 bases; unmatched junction bases: 6. CDR3 in DNA: TGTGCCAGCAGTCGGACAGGGGAATTCTACGAGCAGTACTTC. Translating gives CASSRTGEFYEQYF.

The V gene is TRBV7-3, the J gene TRBJ2-3; D remains ambiguous. The CDR3 runs 15 residues. Germline V gene sequence: CDR1 SGHTA, CDR2 FQGTGA. Trimming shortened V by 1 base and J by 0 bases, and 8 bases separated the two germline ends. In nucleotides, the CDR3 is TGTGCCAGCAGCTTAAAGGGTTCTAGCACAGATACGCAGTATTTT. The encoded protein is CASSLKGSSTDTQYF.

The rearrangement joins TRBV28 to TRBJ2-7; 8 bases match TRBD2. The CDR3 sequence is 15 residues long. Unmatched junction bases numbered 8, after V lost 4 bases and J lost 3 bases. Germline V gene lookup returns CDR1 MDHEN and CDR2 SYDVKM. In DNA, the CDR3 is TGTGCCAGCAGTTCCCCAAGCGGGAGCGTCTACGAGCAGTACTTC. This gives the protein CASSSPSGSVYEQYF.

The V and J genes are TRBV5-1 and TRBJ2-1; D possibly corresponds to TRBD1 (6 bases). The CDR3 consists of 16 residues. CDR1 and CDR2 from the germline V gene are SGHRS and YFSETQ. V dropped 4 bases and J dropped 4 bases, with 18 bases sitting between them. The CDR3 is CASSPRDTDTYNEQFF. CDR3 DNA sequence: TGCGCCAGCAGCCCAAGGGACACGGATACTTACAATGAGCAGTTCTTC. The full variable domain, in which reference TRBV5-1 and TRBJ2-1 provide the parts outside the CDR3, is KAGVTQTPRYLIKTRGQQVTLSCSPISGHRSVSWYQQTPGQGLQFLFEYFSETQRNKGNFPGRFSGRQFSNSRSEMNVSTLELGDSALYLCASSPRDTDTYNEQFFGPGTRLTVL.

In this sample, this clone turned up a few times. The chain couples TRBV14 to TRBJ2-7; 7 bases are a match to TRBD2. In germline, CDR1 is SGHDN, CDR2 FVKESK. The V and J ends lost 3 bases and 1 base, in that order; junction bases with no gene match: 6. The CDR3 contains 15 residues. The CDR3: CASSHIAGPSYEQYF. Written as DNA, the CDR3 is TGTGCCAGCAGCCACATAGCGGGCCCTTCCTACGAGCAGTACTTC.

This chain links TRBV3-1 (or the pseudogene TRBV3-2) with TRBJ1-5; no reliable D call. The CDR3 runs 14 residues. V lost 4 bases, J lost 5 bases, and 12 bases lay in between. Germline lookup yields CDR1 LGHDT and CDR2 YNNKEL (reference sequence). The CDR3 here is CASSPPRSHQPQHF. CDR3 nucleotides: TGTGCCAGCAGCCCCCCTAGGAGCCATCAGCCCCAGCATTTT.